The entry that follows covers one T cell receptor beta chain sequence. Its antigen is not identified. This sample is drawn from a study of blood T cells in healthy people across ages. As for the study in general: Template switching retrieved approximately one barcoded beta molecule for each two T cells.

Then a second PCR, running roughly 6 to 12 cycles, was carried out with a sample-barcoded 5' primer and a J-beta primer mix. The study obtained at least 2.5 million CDR3-containing paired-end reads from every sample. MiXCR was run by TCRdb on the 5' RACE reads, yielding one entry per CDR3 protein. The repertoire includes roughly 930,000 distinct CDR3 sequences, around 46% of them detected once, and roughly 12% sits in the top ten. CDR3 length: 14 amino acids. CDR1 is SGHDN and CDR2 is FVKESK in the germline V gene. V gave up 5 bases and J gave up 4 bases, with 14 bases separating them. The study, taken as a whole, reports: There were more naive CD4+ cells and higher diversity in long-lived donors than in aged donors. TCR beta diversity per million T cells fell roughly linearly with age.

The chain combines TRBV14 with TRBJ2-5; no firm D call. This TCR derives from a man between 25 and 39 years old in good health. The sample was blood. The CDR3 DNA is TGTGCCAGCAGCTCCCAAGGGTTGGGAGAGACCCAGTACTTC. Its protein product is CASSSQGLGETQYF.